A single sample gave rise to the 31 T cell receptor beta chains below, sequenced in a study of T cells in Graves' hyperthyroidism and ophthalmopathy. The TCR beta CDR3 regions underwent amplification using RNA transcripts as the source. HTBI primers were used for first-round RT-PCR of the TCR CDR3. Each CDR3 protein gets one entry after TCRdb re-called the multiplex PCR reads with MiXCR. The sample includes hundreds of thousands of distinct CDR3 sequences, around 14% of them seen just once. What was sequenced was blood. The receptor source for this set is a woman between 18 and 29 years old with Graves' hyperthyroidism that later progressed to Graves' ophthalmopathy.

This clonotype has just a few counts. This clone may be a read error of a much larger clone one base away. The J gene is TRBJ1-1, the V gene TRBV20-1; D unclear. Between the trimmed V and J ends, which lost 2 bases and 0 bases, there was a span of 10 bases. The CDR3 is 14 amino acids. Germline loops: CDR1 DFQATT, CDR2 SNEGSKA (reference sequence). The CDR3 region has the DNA TGCAGTGCTAGACAAGGCACCATGAACACTGAAGCTTTCTTT. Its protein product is CSARQGTMNTEAFF.

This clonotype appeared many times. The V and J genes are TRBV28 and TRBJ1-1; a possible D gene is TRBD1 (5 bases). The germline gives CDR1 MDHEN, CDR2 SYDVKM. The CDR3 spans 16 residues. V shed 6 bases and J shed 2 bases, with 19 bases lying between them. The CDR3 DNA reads TGTGCCAGCAGGATCTTATTGCGGGGCGTTAACACTGAAGCTTTCTTT. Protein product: CASRILLRGVNTEAFF.

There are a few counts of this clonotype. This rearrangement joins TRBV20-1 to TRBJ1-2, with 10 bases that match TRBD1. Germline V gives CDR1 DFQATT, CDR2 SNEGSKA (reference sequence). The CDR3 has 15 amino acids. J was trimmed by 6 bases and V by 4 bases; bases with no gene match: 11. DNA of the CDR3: TGCAGTGCTATTTATCTCGGGACAGGGGCAGATGGCTACACCTTC. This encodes CSAIYLGTGADGYTF.

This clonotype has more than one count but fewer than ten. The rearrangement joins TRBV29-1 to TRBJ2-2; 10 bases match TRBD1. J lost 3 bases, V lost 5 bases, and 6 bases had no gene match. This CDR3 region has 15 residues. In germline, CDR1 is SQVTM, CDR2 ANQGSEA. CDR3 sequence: CSVNPGQGYTGELFF. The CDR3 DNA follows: TGCAGCGTTAATCCGGGACAGGGGTACACCGGGGAGCTGTTTTTT.

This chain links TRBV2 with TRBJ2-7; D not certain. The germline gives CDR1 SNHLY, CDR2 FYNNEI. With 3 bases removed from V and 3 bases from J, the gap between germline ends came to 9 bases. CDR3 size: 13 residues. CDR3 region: CASSDAWGYEQYF. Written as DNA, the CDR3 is TGTGCCAGCAGTGATGCTTGGGGCTACGAGCAGTACTTC.

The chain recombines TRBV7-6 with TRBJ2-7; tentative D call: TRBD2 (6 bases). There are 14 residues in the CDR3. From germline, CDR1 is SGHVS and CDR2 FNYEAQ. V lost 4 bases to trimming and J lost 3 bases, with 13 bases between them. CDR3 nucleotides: TGTGCCAGCAGCTCCGGCGGGAAAAGCTACGAGCAGTACTTC. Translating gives CASSSGGKSYEQYF.

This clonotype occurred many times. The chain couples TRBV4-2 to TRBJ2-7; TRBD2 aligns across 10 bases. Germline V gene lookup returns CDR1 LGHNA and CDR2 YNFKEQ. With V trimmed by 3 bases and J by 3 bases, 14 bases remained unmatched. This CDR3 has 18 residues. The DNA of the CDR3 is TGTGCCAGCAGCCAGAACCTAGCGGGGGAGGCTTTATACTACGAGCAGTACTTC. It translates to CASSQNLAGEALYYEQYF.

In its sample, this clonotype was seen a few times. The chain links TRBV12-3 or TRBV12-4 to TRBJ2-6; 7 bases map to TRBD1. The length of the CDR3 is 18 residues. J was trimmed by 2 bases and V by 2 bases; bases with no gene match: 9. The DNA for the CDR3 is TGTGCCAGCAGTTTAAAGTGGTGGGACAGTCCTGGGGCCAACGTCCTGACTTTC. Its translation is CASSLKWWDSPGANVLTF.

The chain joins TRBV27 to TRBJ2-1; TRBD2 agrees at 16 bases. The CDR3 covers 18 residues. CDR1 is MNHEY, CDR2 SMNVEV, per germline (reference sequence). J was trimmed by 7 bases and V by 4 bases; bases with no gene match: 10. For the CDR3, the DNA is TGTGCCAGCAGTTCGGGACTAGCGGGAGGGCCAGGCCTTAATGAGCAGTTCTTC. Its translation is CASSSGLAGGPGLNEQFF.

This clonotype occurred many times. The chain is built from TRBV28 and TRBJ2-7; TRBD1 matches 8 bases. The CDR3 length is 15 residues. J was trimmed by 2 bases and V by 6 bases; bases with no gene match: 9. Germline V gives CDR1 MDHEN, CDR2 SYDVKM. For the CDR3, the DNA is TGTGCCAGCAGACGAGACAGGGGCTCCACCTACGAGCAGTACTTC. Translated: CASRRDRGSTYEQYF. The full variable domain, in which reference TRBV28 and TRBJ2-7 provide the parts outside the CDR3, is DVKVTQSSRYLVKRTGEKVFLECVQDMDHENMFWYRQDPGLGLRLIYFSYDVKMKEKGDIPEGYSVSREKKERFSLILESASTNQTSMYLCASRRDRGSTYEQYFGPGTRLTVT.

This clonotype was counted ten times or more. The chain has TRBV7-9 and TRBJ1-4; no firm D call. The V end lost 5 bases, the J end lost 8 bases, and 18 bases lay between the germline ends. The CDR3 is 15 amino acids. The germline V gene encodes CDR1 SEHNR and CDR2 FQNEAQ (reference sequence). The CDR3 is CASSLGGALQEKLFF. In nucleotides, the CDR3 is TGTGCCAGCAGCCTGGGTGGAGCCCTACAGGAAAAACTGTTTTTT.

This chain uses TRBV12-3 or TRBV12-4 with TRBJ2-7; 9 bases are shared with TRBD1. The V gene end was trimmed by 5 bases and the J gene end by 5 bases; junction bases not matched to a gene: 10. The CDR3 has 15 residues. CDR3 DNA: TGTGCCAGCAGTCCGCATGGAGGGACAGGGCACGAGCAGTACTTC. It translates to CASSPHGGTGHEQYF.

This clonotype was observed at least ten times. This CDR3 reads CSVEPPLAGYTF. The CDR3 DNA reads TGCAGCGTTGAACCACCCCTTGCAGGCTACACCTTC. V and J are TRBV29-1 and TRBJ1-2; D gene unclear. This CDR3 has 12 amino acids. Trimming pared 2 bases from V and 8 bases from J, leaving 12 bases between. Germline V gene sequence: CDR1 SQVTM, CDR2 ANQGSEA.

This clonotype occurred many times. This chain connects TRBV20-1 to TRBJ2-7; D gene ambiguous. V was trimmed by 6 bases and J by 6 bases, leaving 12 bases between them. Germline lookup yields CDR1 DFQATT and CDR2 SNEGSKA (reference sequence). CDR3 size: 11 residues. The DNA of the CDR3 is TGCAGTGCCCCAAAGGGAAGCGAGCAGTACTTC. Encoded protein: CSAPKGSEQYF.

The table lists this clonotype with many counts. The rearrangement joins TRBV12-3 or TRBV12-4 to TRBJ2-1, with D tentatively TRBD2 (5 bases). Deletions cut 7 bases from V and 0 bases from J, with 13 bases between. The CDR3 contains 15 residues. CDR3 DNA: TGTGCCAGCACATTTGCGGGCTCCTCCTACAATGAGCAGTTCTTC. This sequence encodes CASTFAGSSYNEQFF.

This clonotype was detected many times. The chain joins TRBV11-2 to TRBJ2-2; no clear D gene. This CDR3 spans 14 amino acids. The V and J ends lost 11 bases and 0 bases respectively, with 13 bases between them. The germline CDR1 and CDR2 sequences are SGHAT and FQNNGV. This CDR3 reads CASSREPNTGELFF. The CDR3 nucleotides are TGTGCCTCTAGTCGAGAACCGAACACCGGGGAGCTGTTTTTT.

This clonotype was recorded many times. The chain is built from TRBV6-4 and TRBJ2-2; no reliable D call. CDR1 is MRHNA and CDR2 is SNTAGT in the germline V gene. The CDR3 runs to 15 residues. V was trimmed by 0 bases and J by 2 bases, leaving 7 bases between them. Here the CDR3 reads CASSDSDGNTGELFF. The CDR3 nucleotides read TGTGCCAGCAGTGACTCGGACGGAAACACCGGGGAGCTGTTTTTT.

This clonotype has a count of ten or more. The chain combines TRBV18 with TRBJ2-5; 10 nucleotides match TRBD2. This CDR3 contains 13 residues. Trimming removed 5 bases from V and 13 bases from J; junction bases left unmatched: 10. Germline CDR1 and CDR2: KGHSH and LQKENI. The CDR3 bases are TGTGCCAGCTCAATCCAGCGGGAGGGCCTGTTGTACTTC. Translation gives CASSIQREGLLYF.

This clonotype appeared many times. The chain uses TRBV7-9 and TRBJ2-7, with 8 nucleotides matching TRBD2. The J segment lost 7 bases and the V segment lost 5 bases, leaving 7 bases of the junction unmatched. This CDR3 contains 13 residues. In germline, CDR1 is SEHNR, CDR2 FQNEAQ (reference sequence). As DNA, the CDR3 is TGTGCCAGCAGCGGCCGACTAGCGTGGGAGCAGTACTTC. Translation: CASSGRLAWEQYF.

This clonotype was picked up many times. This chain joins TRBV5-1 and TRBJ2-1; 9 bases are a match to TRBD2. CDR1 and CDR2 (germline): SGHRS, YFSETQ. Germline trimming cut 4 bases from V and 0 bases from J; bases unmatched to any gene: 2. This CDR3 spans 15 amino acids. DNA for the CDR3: TGCGCCAGCAGCCAAGCGGGGGGCTCCTACAATGAGCAGTTCTTC. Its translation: CASSQAGGSYNEQFF.

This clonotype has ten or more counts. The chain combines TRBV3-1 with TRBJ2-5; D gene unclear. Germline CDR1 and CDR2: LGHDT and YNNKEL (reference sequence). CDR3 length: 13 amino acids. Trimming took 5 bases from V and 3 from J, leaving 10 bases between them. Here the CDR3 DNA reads TGTGCCAGCAGCGCTGATAGAAAAGAGACCCAGTACTTC. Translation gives CASSADRKETQYF.

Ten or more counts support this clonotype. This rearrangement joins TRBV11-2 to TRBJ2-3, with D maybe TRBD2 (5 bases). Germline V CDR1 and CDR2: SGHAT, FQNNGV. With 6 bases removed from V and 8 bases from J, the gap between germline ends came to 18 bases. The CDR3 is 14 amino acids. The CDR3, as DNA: TGTGCCAGCAGATCGGACTCATACCTGGCTACGCAGTATTTT. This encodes CASRSDSYLATQYF.

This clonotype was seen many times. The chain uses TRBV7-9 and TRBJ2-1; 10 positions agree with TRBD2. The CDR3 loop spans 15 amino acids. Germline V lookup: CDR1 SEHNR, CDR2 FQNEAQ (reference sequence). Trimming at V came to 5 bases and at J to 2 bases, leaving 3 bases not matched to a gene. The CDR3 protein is CASSPSGSPYNEQFF. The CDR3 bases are TGTGCCAGCAGCCCTAGCGGGAGTCCCTACAATGAGCAGTTCTTC.

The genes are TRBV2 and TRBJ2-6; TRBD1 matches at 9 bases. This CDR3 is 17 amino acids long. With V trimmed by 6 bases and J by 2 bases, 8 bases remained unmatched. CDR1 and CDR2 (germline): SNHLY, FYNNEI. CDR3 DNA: TGTGCCAGCAGAACAAACAGGGGGCGGACTGGGGCCAACGTCCTGACTTTC. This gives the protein CASRTNRGRTGANVLTF.

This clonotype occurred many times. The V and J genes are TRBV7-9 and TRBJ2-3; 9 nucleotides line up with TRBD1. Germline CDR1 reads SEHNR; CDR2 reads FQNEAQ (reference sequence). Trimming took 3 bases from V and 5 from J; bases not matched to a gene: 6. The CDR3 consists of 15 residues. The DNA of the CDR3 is TGTGCCAGCAGCTTCCCACAGGGGGCCGAAGATACGCAGTATTTT. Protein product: CASSFPQGAEDTQYF.

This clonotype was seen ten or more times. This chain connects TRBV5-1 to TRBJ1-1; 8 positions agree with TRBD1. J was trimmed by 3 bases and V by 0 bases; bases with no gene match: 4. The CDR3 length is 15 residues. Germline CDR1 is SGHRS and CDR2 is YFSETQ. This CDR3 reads CASSLETGDYTEAFF. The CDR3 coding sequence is TGCGCCAGCAGCTTGGAGACAGGGGACTACACTGAAGCTTTCTTT. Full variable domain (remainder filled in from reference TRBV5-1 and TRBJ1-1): KAGVTQTPRYLIKTRGQQVTLSCSPISGHRSVSWYQQTPGQGLQFLFEYFSETQRNKGNFPGRFSGRQFSNSRSEMNVSTLELGDSALYLCASSLETGDYTEAFFGQGTRLTVV.

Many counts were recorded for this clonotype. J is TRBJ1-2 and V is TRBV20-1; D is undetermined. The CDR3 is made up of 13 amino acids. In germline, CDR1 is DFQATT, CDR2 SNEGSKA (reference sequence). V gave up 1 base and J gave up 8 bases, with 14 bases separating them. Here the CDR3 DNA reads TGCAGTGCTAGAGGGGAGGCATCCCAGGGCTACACCTTC. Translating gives CSARGEASQGYTF.

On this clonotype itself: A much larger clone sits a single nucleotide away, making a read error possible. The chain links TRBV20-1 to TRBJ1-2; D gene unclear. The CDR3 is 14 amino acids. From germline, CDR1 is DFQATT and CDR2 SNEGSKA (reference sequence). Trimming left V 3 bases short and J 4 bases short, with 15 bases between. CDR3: CSASAGSNSYGYTF. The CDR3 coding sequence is TGCAGTGCTAGTGCCGGCAGTAATAGCTATGGCTACACCTTC.

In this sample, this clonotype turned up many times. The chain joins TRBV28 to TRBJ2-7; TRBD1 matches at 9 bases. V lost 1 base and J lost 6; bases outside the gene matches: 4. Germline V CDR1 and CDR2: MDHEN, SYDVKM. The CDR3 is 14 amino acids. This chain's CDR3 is CASSLYRGLSEQYF. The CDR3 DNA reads TGTGCCAGCAGTTTATACAGGGGGCTCTCCGAGCAGTACTTC.

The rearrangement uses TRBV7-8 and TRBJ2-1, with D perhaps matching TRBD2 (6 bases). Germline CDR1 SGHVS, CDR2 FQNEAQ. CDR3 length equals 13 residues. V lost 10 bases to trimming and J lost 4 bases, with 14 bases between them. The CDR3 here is CATVAANYNEQFF. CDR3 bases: TGTGCCACCGTAGCGGCCAATTACAATGAGCAGTTCTTC.

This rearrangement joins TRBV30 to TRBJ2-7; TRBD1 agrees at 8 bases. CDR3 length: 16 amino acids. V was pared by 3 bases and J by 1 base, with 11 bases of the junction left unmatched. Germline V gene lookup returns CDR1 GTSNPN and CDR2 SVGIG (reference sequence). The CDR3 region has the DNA TGTGCCTGGAGGGATGGGACAGGCCACAAATCCTACGAGCAGTACTTC. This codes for CAWRDGTGHKSYEQYF.